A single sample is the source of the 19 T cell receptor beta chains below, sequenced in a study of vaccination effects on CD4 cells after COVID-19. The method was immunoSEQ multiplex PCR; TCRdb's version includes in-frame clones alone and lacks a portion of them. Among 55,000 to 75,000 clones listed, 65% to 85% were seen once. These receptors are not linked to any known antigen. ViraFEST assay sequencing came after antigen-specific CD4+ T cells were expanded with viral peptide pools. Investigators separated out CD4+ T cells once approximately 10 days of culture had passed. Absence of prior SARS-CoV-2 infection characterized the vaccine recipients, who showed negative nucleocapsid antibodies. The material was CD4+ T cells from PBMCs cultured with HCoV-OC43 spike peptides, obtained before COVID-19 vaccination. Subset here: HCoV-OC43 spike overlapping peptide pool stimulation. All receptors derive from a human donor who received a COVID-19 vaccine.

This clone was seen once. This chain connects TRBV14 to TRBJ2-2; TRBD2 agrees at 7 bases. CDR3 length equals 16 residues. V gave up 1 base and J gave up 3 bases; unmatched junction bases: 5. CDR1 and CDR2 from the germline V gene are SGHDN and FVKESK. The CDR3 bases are TGTGCCAGCAGCCAAGGGACTAGAATCTACACCGGGGAGCTGTTTTTT. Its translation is CASSQGTRIYTGELFF.

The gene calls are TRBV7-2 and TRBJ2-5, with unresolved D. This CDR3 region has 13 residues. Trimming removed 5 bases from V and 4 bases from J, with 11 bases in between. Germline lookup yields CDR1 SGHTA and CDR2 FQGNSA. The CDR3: CASSVLWGETQYF. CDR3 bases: TGTGCCAGCAGCGTCCTGTGGGGAGAGACCCAGTACTTC.

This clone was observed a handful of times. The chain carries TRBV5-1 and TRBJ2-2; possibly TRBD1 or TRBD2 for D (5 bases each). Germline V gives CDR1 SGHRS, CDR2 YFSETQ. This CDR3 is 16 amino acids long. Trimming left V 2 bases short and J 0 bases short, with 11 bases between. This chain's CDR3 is CASSLVWGTNTGELFF. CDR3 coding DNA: TGCGCCAGCAGCTTAGTTTGGGGGACGAACACCGGGGAGCTGTTTTTT.

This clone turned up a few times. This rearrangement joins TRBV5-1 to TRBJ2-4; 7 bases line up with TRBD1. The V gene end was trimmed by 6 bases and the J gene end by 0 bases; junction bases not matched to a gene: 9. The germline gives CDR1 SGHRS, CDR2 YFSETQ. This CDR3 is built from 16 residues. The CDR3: CASNPGTELAKNIQYF. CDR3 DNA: TGCGCCAGCAACCCAGGGACAGAACTAGCCAAAAACATTCAGTACTTC.

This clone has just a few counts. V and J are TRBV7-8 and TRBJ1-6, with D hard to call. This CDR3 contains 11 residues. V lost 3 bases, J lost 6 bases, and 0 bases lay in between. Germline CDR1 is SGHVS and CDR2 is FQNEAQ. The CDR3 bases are TGTGCCAGCAGCTTTAATTCACCCCTCCACTTT. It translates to CASSFNSPLHF.

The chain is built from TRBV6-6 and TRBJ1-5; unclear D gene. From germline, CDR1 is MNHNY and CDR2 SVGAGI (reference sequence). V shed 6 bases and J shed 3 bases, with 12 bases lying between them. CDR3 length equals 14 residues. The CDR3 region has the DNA TGTGCCAGCAGCTTAGGGAATCCCAATCAGCCCCAGCATTTT. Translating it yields CASSLGNPNQPQHF.

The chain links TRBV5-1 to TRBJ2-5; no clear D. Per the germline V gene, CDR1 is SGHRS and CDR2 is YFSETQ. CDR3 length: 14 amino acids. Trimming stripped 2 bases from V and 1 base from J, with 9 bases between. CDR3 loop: CASSFPGLQETQYF. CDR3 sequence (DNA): TGCGCCAGCAGCTTTCCGGGCCTCCAAGAGACCCAGTACTTC.

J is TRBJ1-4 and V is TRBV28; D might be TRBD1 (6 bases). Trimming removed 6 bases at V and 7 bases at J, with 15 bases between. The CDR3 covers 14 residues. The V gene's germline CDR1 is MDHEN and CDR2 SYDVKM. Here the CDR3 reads CASSSRGGGEKLFF. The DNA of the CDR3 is TGTGCCAGCAGCTCCAGGGGCGGGGGTGAAAAACTGTTTTTT.

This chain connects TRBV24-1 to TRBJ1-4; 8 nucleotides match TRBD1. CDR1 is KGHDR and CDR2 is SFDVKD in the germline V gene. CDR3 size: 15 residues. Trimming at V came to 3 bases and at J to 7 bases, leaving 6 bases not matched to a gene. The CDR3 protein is CATSDTRTGSEKLFF. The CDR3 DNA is TGTGCCACCAGTGATACAAGGACAGGGAGTGAAAAACTGTTTTTT.

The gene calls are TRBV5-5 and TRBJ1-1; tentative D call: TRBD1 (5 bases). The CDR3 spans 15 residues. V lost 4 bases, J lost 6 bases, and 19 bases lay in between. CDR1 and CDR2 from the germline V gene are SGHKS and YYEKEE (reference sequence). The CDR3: CASSLLNRKAAEAFF. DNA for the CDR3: TGTGCCAGCAGCCTACTCAACAGGAAAGCTGCTGAAGCTTTCTTT.

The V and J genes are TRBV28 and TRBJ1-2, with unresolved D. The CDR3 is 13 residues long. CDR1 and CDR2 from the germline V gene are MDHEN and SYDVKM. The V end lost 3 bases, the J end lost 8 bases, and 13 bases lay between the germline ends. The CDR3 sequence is CASSFGNAGGYTF. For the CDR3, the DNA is TGTGCCAGCAGTTTCGGCAACGCTGGGGGCTACACCTTC.

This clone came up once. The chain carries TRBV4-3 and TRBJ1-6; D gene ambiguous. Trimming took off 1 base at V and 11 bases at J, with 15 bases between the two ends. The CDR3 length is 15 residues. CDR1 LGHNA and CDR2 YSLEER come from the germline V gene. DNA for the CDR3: TGCGCCAGCAGCCAAGGGTTTGTGGCGGGGACACCCCTCCACTTT. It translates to CASSQGFVAGTPLHF.

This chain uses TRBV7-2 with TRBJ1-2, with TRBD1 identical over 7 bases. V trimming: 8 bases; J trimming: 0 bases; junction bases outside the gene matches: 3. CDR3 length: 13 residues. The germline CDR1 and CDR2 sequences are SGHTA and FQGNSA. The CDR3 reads CASSDRANYGYTF. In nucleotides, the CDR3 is TGTGCCAGCTCAGACAGGGCTAACTATGGCTACACCTTC.

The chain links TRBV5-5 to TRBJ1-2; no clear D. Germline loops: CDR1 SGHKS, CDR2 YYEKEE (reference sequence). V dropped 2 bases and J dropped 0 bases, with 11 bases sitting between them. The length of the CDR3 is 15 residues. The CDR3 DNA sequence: TGTGCCAGCAGCTTCCAACTCCTAGCTAACTATGGCTACACCTTC. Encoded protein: CASSFQLLANYGYTF.

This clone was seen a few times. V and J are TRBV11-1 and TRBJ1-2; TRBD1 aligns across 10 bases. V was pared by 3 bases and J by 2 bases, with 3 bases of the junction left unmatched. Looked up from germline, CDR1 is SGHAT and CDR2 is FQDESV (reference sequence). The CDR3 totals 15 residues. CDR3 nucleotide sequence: TGTGCCAGCAGCTTTCCGGGACAGGGGAACTATGGCTACACCTTC. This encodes CASSFPGQGNYGYTF.

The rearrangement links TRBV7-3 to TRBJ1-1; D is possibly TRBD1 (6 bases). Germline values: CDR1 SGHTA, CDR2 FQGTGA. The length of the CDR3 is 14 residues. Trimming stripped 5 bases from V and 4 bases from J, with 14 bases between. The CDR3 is CASSRGRGATEAFF. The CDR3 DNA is TGTGCCAGCAGCCGTGGGAGGGGGGCCACTGAAGCTTTCTTT.

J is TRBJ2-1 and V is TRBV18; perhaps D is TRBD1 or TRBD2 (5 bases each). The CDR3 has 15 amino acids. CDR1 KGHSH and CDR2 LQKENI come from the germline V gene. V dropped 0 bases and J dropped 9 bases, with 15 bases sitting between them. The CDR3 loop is CASSPPLQVRGEQFF. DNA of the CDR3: TGTGCCAGCTCACCACCTTTACAGGTTCGGGGTGAGCAGTTCTTC.

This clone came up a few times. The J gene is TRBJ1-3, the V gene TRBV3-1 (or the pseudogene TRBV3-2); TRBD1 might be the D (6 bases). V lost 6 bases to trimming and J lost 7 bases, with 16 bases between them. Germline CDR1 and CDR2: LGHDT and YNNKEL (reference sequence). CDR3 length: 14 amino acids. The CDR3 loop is CASRRTGFRNTIYF. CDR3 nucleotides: TGTGCCAGCAGACGTACAGGGTTTAGGAACACCATATATTTT.

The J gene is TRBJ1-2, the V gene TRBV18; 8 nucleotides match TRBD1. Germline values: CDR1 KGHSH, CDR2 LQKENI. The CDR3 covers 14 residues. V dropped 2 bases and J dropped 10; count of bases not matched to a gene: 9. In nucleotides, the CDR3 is TGTGCCAGCTCACCAGGACAGGGCCCAAGTCACTACACCTTC. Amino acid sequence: CASSPGQGPSHYTF.